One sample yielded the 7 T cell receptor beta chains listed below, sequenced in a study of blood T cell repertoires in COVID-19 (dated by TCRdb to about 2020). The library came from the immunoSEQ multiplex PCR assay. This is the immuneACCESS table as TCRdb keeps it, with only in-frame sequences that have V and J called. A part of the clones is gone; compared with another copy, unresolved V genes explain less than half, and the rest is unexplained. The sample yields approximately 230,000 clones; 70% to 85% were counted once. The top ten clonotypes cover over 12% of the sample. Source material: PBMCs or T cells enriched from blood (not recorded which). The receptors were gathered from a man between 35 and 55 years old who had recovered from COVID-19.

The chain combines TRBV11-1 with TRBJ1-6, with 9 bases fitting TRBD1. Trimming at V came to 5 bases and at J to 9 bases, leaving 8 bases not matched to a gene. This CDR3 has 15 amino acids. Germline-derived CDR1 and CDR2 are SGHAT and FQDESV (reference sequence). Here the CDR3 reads CASSRTGTGTSPLHF. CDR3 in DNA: TGTGCCAGCAGCCGTACCGGGACAGGGACTTCACCCCTCCACTTT.

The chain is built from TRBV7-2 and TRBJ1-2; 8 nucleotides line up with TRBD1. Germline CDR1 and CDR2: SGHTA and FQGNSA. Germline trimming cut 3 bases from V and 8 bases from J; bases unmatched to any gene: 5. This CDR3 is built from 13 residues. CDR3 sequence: CASSLDRVIGYTF. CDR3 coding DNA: TGTGCCAGCAGCTTGGACAGGGTGATCGGCTACACCTTC.

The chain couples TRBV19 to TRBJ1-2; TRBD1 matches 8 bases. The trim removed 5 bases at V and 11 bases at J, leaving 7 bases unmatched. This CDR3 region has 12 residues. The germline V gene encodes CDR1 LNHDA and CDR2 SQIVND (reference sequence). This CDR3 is CASSSRDRLYTF. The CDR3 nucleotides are TGTGCCAGTAGTTCCCGGGACAGGCTTTACACCTTC.

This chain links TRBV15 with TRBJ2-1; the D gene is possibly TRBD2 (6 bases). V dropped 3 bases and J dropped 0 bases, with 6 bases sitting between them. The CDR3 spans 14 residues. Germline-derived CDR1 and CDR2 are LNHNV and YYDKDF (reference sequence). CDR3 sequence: CATSSGSSYNEQFF. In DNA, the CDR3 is TGTGCCACCAGCAGCGGGAGCTCCTACAATGAGCAGTTCTTC.

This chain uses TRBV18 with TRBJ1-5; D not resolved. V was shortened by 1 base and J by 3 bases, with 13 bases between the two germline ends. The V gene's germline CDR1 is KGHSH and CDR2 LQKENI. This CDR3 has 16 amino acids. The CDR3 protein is CASSPRAASDNQPQHF. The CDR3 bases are TGTGCCAGCTCACCACGGGCAGCCTCGGACAATCAGCCCCAGCATTTT.

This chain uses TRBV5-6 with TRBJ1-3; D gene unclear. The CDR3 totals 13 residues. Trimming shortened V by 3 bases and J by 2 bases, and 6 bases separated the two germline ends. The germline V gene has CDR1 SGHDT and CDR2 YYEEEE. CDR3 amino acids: CASSSTAGNTIYF. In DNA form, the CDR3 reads TGTGCCAGCAGCTCAACAGCTGGAAACACCATATATTTT.

Here the CDR3 reads CASSPLLAGTNEQFF. The CDR3 coding sequence is TGTGCCAGCAGCCCCCTCCTAGCGGGGACCAATGAGCAGTTCTTC. V gene TRBV3-1 (or the pseudogene TRBV3-2) combines with J gene TRBJ2-1, with 9 bases fitting TRBD2. V lost 4 bases to trimming and J lost 6 bases; unmatched junction nucleotides: 7. The CDR3 runs to 15 residues. Germline V gene data show CDR1 as LGHDT and CDR2 as YNNKEL (reference sequence).